This T cell receptor beta chain was profiled in a study of PD-L1 blockade in urothelial cancer. Study-wide background: About 90% of the roughly 30 patients were men whose urothelial cancer was bladder-origin. At 3 weeks after treatment start (second dose) and again at 6 weeks, blood was analyzed.

The assay was immunoSEQ multiplex PCR, and TCRdb's table has in-frame clones only and misses some. This table holds approximately 100,000 clones, 70% to 90% found once. Germline assignment: CDR1 SGHNT and CDR2 YYREEE (reference sequence). This CDR3 has 15 residues. Deletions cut 3 bases from V and 3 bases from J, with 12 bases between. As for time point: pretreatment peripheral blood. The diagnosis in patients was locally advanced or metastatic urothelial carcinoma. This TCR was recovered from a woman over 75 with urothelial cancer. This sample comprised PBMCs, obtained around atezolizumab (anti-PD-L1) treatment. The V call is TRBV5-4, the J call TRBJ1-4, with no clear D. Written as DNA, the CDR3 is TGTGCCAGCAGCTCCGCGCTAGTCCCTAATGAAAAACTGTTTTTT. Translation gives CASSSALVPNEKLFF.